This passage covers 2 T cell receptor beta chains from one sample sequenced in a study of blood T cell repertoires in COVID-19. Generated by immunoSEQ multiplex PCR, the TCRdb table keeps only in-frame clones and is missing some. Among tens of thousands of clones listed, roughly 88% were seen once. The sample taken for sequencing was peripheral blood. The origin of the receptors is a man between 45 and 60 years old with active or convalescent COVID-19.

The rearrangement uses TRBV5-5 and TRBJ1-3, with unresolved D. V was cut by 4 bases and J by 0 bases, with 11 bases left in between. Germline V gene data show CDR1 as SGHKS and CDR2 as YYEKEE (reference sequence). The CDR3 sequence is 15 residues long. The CDR3 protein is CASSGDGLSGNTIYF. Here the CDR3 DNA reads TGTGCCAGCAGCGGAGACGGACTCTCTGGAAACACCATATATTTT.

V is TRBV9 and J is TRBJ2-4, with TRBD2 matching over 7 bases. The CDR3 runs to 14 residues. CDR1 and CDR2 from the germline V gene are SGDLS and YYNGEE. Trimming at V came to 4 bases and at J to 8 bases, leaving 9 bases not matched to a gene. The CDR3 region is CASSPGRRVDIQYF. In DNA, the CDR3 is TGTGCCAGCAGCCCCGGGAGGAGGGTCGACATTCAGTACTTC.